This is a list of T cell receptor beta chains from one sample in a study of OX40 agonist ivuxolimab in advanced cancers. Libraries were prepared by immunoSEQ multiplex PCR; TCRdb keeps only in-frame clonotypes and omits some of them. The data show about 91,000 clones, about 89% seen once. The input for sequencing was CD4+ or CD8+ T cells sorted from blood, taken in a trial of the OX40 agonist ivuxolimab. These receptors all stem from an adult with an advanced solid tumor such as melanoma, head and neck, liver or kidney cancer. The CDR3 runs from the conserved cysteine through the conserved F or W.

J,V,CDR3
TRBJ2-3,TRBV9,CASSAHRGLAGSTDTQYF
TRBJ1-1,TRBV6-1,CASTQGQGNTEAFF
TRBJ2-3,TRBV9,CASSVGSSPSTDTQYF
TRBJ1-1,TRBV5-1,CASSPGPMNTEAFF
TRBJ1-2,TRBV18,CASSPPAGTNYGYTF
TRBJ1-3,TRBV5-6,CASSLTGGSGNTIYF
TRBJ2-5,TRBV11-3,CASSPEGETQYF
TRBJ2-3,TRBV6-1,CASSEVWVAGDTQYF
TRBJ1-4,TRBV6-6,CASSGTVATNEKLFF
TRBJ2-4,TRBV5-1,CASSLPGGEAKNIQYF
TRBJ1-5,TRBV6-1,CASRITGGGNQPQHF
TRBJ2-1,TRBV7-9,CASSPWTAVPHNSEQFF
TRBJ1-2,TRBV28,CASSRTGPNYGYTF
TRBJ2-1,TRBV5-6,CASSMRYNEQFF
TRBJ2-7,TRBV29-1,CSVEGQRERGSYEQYF
TRBJ2-5,TRBV4-2,CASSQEVELAGVETQYF
TRBJ2-3,TRBV5-5,CASSTWTTDTQYF
TRBJ1-5,TRBV7-9,CASSHRDQPQHF
TRBJ2-3,TRBV11-3,CASSLFSTDTQYF
TRBJ2-1,TRBV5-1,CASSLEGTPYNEQFF
TRBJ2-7,TRBV18,CASSPRQGVHYEQYF
TRBJ1-1,TRBV29-1,CSARGGRNTEAFF
TRBJ2-7,TRBV28,CATTGYGEQYF
TRBJ2-7,TRBV14,CASSHLPGQGAPRSDYEQYF
TRBJ2-2,TRBV7-8,CASSQRGGPTGELFF
TRBJ2-3,TRBV23-1,CASSQPNLAGGTQYF
TRBJ2-7,TRBV5-1,CASSLDGRGGEQYF